A selection of T cell receptor beta chains follows, all from one sample in a study of T cell changes during pregnancy in multiple sclerosis. Assay used: immunoSEQ multiplex PCR; TCRdb lists only in-frame clones, some missing. The table has around 74,000 clones, around 85% seen once. The sample consisted of peripheral blood, taken before pregnancy. The origin of the receptors is a female donor with multiple sclerosis, enrolled in a pregnancy study. The CDR3 runs from the conserved cysteine through the conserved F or W. The order of the fields is clone size, V gene, D gene, J gene, CDR3 DNA, CDR3 protein. D genes are given only for firm matches. Expanded clones are given a class, and other clones once, few, many or no size at all.

>NA|TRBV27|TRBD1|TRBJ1-2
TGTGCCAGCAGTGGGAGGGACAGGGACGGGGGCTACACCTTC
CASSGRDRDGGYTF
>NA|TRBV23-1|TRBD1|TRBJ2-7
TGCGCCAGCGGAACTACTGAGGGACAGGGGGGCGGCAAGGACCACGAGCAGTACTTC
CASGTTEGQGGGKDHEQYF
>NA|TRBV7-2|NA|TRBJ1-2
TGTGCCAGCAGCTCTACAGGGTCTAATGGCTACACCTTC
CASSSTGSNGYTF
>NA|TRBV5-8|TRBD1|TRBJ2-2
TGTGCCAGCAGCTCCGGGACAGGGAACACCGGGGAGCTGTTTTTT
CASSSGTGNTGELFF
>NA|TRBV7-9|TRBD2|TRBJ2-7
TGTGCCAGCAGCTTGACTAGCGGGCCCCCCTACGAGCAGTACTTC
CASSLTSGPPYEQYF
>NA|TRBV16|TRBD1|TRBJ2-7
TGTGCCAGCAGCCAAGACGGGACAGGGCTATACGAGCAGTACTTC
CASSQDGTGLYEQYF
>NA|TRBV6-4|NA|TRBJ2-2
TGTGCCAGCAACACAGGGCCGGGCGGGGAGCTGTTTTTT
CASNTGPGGELFF
>once|TRBV6-5|NA|TRBJ1-1
TGTGCCAGCAGTCATCAGGGGACTGAAGCTTTCTTT
CASSHQGTEAFF
>once|TRBV11-1|TRBD2|TRBJ2-1
TGTGCCAGCAGACGACTAGCGGGGGGTCACAATGAGCAGTTCTTC
CASRRLAGGHNEQFF
>NA|TRBV2|TRBD1|TRBJ1-5
TGTGCCAGCACCTGGACAGGACACAATCAGCCCCAGCATTTT
CASTWTGHNQPQHF
>NA|TRBV30|NA|TRBJ2-4
TGTGCCTGGAGTGGAGGGGGAGGGAGAGCCAAAAACATTCAGTACTTC
CAWSGGGGRAKNIQYF
>NA|TRBV12-5|NA|TRBJ1-4
TGTGCTAGTGGTTCCGGGGAATGGACTAATGAAAAACTGTTTTTT
CASGSGEWTNEKLFF
>NA|TRBV5-1|NA|TRBJ2-3
TGCGCCAGCAGCTTGGCTCTTAGCACAGATACGCAGTATTTT
CASSLALSTDTQYF
>NA|TRBV30|NA|TRBJ1-2
TGTGCCTGGCACCGGGACAATTCATATGGCTACACCTTC
CAWHRDNSYGYTF